These 26 T cell receptor beta chains were sequenced from one sample in a study of regulatory T cells in long-lasting Graves disease. Sequencing libraries for TCR beta were prepared with iRepertoire HTBI primers and Arm-PCR of CDR3 regions. TCRdb reprocessed the multiplex PCR reads with MiXCR, giving one entry per CDR3 protein. The data contain approximately 400,000 distinct CDR3 sequences, approximately 25% of them singletons. Time point indicated: persistent/refractory GD, antithyroid drugs over 5 years with positive TRAb. PBMC RNA was the source of the TCR library. The specimen comprised peripheral blood mononuclear cells (PBMCs), sampled when the disease was refractory, from a patient treated with antithyroid drugs. Every receptor here comes from a woman aged 40 to 50 with Graves disease.

The chain joins TRBV28 to TRBJ2-7; 12 nucleotides match TRBD2. The junction had 15 bases not matched to a gene; V was cut back by 2 bases and J by 4 bases. CDR1 MDHEN and CDR2 SYDVKM come from the germline V gene. The CDR3 runs to 19 residues. CDR3 nucleotides: TGTGCCAGCAGTTTAATAACGACTAGCGGGAGATCTGTGTGGTACGAGCAGTACTTC. This gives the protein CASSLITTSGRSVWYEQYF.

This clonotype was counted at least ten times. V usage is TRBV19 and J usage is TRBJ1-2; 7 nucleotides agree with TRBD1. The V segment lost 3 bases and the J segment 4 bases; nucleotides outside the gene matches: 5. This CDR3 has 14 amino acids. Germline-derived CDR1 and CDR2 are LNHDA and SQIVND (reference sequence). The DNA of the CDR3 is TGTGCCAGTAGTATCGCTACAGGGGTCTATGGCTACACCTTC. Residues: CASSIATGVYGYTF.

This clonotype was counted ten times or more. This sequence joins TRBV9 and TRBJ1-4; 7 bases are shared with TRBD1. Germline values: CDR1 SGDLS, CDR2 YYNGEE. The CDR3 covers 17 residues. The V and J ends lost 1 base and 6 bases, in that order; junction bases with no gene match: 12. CDR3 sequence reads: CASSVSGQGEADEKLFF. CDR3 nucleotides: TGTGCCAGCAGCGTATCGGGGCAGGGGGAGGCTGATGAAAAACTGTTTTTT.

This clonotype was detected many times. The rearrangement uses TRBV28 and TRBJ2-7; 7 nucleotides align to TRBD2. The V and J ends lost 6 bases and 0 bases, in that order; junction bases with no gene match: 8. The germline V gene has CDR1 MDHEN and CDR2 SYDVKM. There are 15 residues in the CDR3. The CDR3 coding sequence is TGTGCCAGCAGCTCTGTGCGGGGGAACTCCTACGAGCAGTACTTC. Translating gives CASSSVRGNSYEQYF.

In nucleotides, the CDR3 is TGTGCCAGCAGTTGGGTATCCGGGGAGCTGTTTTTT. Protein product: CASSWVSGELFF. The chain joins TRBV28 to TRBJ2-2; D gene ambiguous. Germline CDR1 is MDHEN and CDR2 is SYDVKM. The CDR3 covers 12 residues. V gave up 4 bases and J gave up 6 bases, with 6 bases separating them. Full variable domain (remainder filled in from reference TRBV28 and TRBJ2-2): DVKVTQSSRYLVKRTGEKVFLECVQDMDHENMFWYRQDPGLGLRLIYFSYDVKMKEKGDIPEGYSVSREKKERFSLILESASTNQTSMYLCASSWVSGELFFGEGSRLTVL.

This clonotype showed up many times. The chain has TRBV2 and TRBJ2-5; D gene uncertain. The germline CDR1 and CDR2 sequences are SNHLY and FYNNEI. Trimming left V 4 bases short and J 7 bases short, with 16 bases between. CDR3 length: 14 residues. The CDR3 loop reads CASSGPILVGTQYF. The DNA for the CDR3 is TGTGCCAGCAGTGGCCCAATCCTGGTAGGGACCCAGTACTTC. The complete variable domain, with remaining parts taken from reference TRBV2 and TRBJ2-5, reads EPEVTQTPSHQVTQMGQEVILRCVPISNHLYFYWYRQILGQKVEFLVSFYNNEISEKSEIFDDQFSVERPDGSNFTLKIRSTKLEDSAMYFCASSGPILVGTQYFGPGTRLLVL.

This chain connects TRBV4-1 to TRBJ2-7, with TRBD2 as a possible D gene (5 bases). From germline, CDR1 is MGHRA and CDR2 YSYEKL. This CDR3 region has 14 residues. V lost 3 bases and J 9 bases, leaving 18 bases between the germline ends. CDR3 DNA: TGCGCCAGCAGCCACCCTAGCCAAGGTACCGGGCAGTACTTC. Amino acids: CASSHPSQGTGQYF.

The chain couples TRBV6-1 to TRBJ2-5; a possible D gene is TRBD1 (5 bases). Trimming took off 6 bases at V and 3 bases at J, with 20 bases between the two ends. This CDR3 contains 16 residues. The V gene's germline CDR1 is MNHNS and CDR2 SASEGT. CDR3 bases: TGTGCCAGCAGCCAAGGGGTTGGTATCGGCGAAGAGACCCAGTACTTC. Its protein is CASSQGVGIGEETQYF.

This clonotype turned up a few times. The rearrangement links TRBV28 to TRBJ2-3; D is possibly TRBD1 (6 bases). The germline V gene has CDR1 MDHEN and CDR2 SYDVKM. Deletions cut 6 bases from V and 4 bases from J, with 23 bases between. The CDR3 contains 17 residues. CDR3 in amino acids: CASSNLFVGEGADTQYF. In DNA, the CDR3 is TGTGCCAGCAGCAACCTCTTTGTGGGAGAGGGGGCAGATACGCAGTATTTT.

The chain employs TRBV19 and TRBJ2-1; no clear D. Germline values: CDR1 LNHDA, CDR2 SQIVND (reference sequence). CDR3 length: 13 residues. The V end lost 3 bases, the J end lost 6 bases, and 9 bases lay between the germline ends. CDR3 nucleotide sequence: TGTGCCAGTAGTATCGGACCCCTCAATGAGCAGTTCTTC. Translation gives CASSIGPLNEQFF.

This sequence joins TRBV19 and TRBJ1-5; D unresolved. CDR3 length equals 13 residues. Germline assignment: CDR1 LNHDA and CDR2 SQIVND (reference sequence). Trimming took off 5 bases at V and 5 bases at J, with 10 bases between the two ends. The CDR3 DNA is TGTGCCAGTAGTCCCCAGAACTATCAGCCCCAGCATTTT. Amino acid sequence: CASSPQNYQPQHF. Filled out from reference TRBV19 and TRBJ1-5, the complete variable domain reads DGGITQSPKYLFRKEGQNVTLSCEQNLNHDAMYWYRQDPGQGLRLIYYSQIVNDFQKGDIAEGYSVSREKKESFPLTVTSAQKNPTAFYLCASSPQNYQPQHFGDGTRLSIL.

This clonotype has at least ten counts. This rearrangement joins TRBV20-1 to TRBJ1-5; D gene ambiguous. The CDR3 extends over 12 amino acids. In germline, CDR1 is DFQATT, CDR2 SNEGSKA (reference sequence). Trimming removed 1 base from V and 6 bases from J, with 7 bases in between. CDR3 residues: CSARGVGQPQHF. The CDR3 DNA sequence: TGCAGTGCTAGAGGGGTGGGTCAGCCCCAGCATTTT.

The V gene is TRBV6-5, the J gene TRBJ2-2; 8 bases line up with TRBD2. The V gene end was trimmed by 2 bases and the J gene end by 1 base; junction bases not matched to a gene: 9. CDR1 is MNHEY and CDR2 is SVGAGI in the germline V gene. There are 18 residues in the CDR3. The CDR3 sequence: CASSYPLRLARNTGELFF. The CDR3 bases are TGTGCCAGCAGTTACCCACTTCGACTAGCGCGGAACACCGGGGAGCTGTTTTTT.

V is TRBV7-9 and J is TRBJ2-2, with 9 bases identical to TRBD2. Germline CDR1 SEHNR, CDR2 FQNEAQ (reference sequence). This CDR3 comprises 16 residues. The V and J ends lost 5 bases and 1 base, in that order; junction bases with no gene match: 5. The CDR3 region is CASSIGGRENTGELFF. The CDR3 region has the DNA TGTGCCAGCAGCATTGGCGGGAGGGAGAACACCGGGGAGCTGTTTTTT.

There are a few counts of this clonotype. V is TRBV3-1 and J is TRBJ1-2; D gene ambiguous. The germline V and J ends were trimmed by 1 base and 2 bases, with 11 bases remaining between them. The length of the CDR3 is 15 residues. Germline loops: CDR1 LGHDT, CDR2 YNNKEL (reference sequence). CDR3 in amino acids: CASSQVAGRNYGYTF. DNA for the CDR3: TGTGCCAGCAGCCAAGTTGCAGGTCGGAACTATGGCTACACCTTC. Full variable domain (outside the CDR3, taken from reference TRBV3-1 and TRBJ1-2): DTAVSQTPKYLVTQMGNDKSIKCEQNLGHDTMYWYKQDSKKFLKIMFSYNNKELIINETVPNRFSPKSPDKAHLNLHINSLELGDSAVYFCASSQVAGRNYGYTFGSGTRLTVV.

V is TRBV13 and J is TRBJ2-5; tentatively, D is TRBD2 (5 bases). CDR1 PRHDT and CDR2 FYEKMQ come from the germline V gene (reference sequence). This CDR3 has 14 amino acids. V shed 1 base and J shed 1 base, with 7 bases lying between them. This chain's CDR3 is CASSLEDFQETQYF. CDR3 DNA: TGTGCCAGCAGCTTAGAGGACTTCCAAGAGACCCAGTACTTC.

Only a few counts were recorded for this clonotype. V gene TRBV19 combines with J gene TRBJ2-2; D is possibly TRBD2 (6 bases). Germline lookup yields CDR1 LNHDA and CDR2 SQIVND (reference sequence). This CDR3 has 15 residues. V gave up 6 bases and J gave up 4 bases, with 15 bases separating them. In DNA, the CDR3 is TGTGCCAGTAGCCCATTGGGAGGTGGCACCGGGGAGCTGTTTTTT. It specifies CASSPLGGGTGELFF.

The J gene is TRBJ2-1, the V gene TRBV7-2; TRBD2 matches 13 bases. Germline V CDR1 and CDR2: SGHTA, FQGNSA. The CDR3 runs to 16 residues. The V gene end was trimmed by 4 bases and the J gene end by 8 bases; junction bases not matched to a gene: 8. The CDR3 DNA follows: TGTGCCAGCAGCTCCTATCGACTAGCGGGAGGACATGAGCAGTTCTTC. Its translation: CASSSYRLAGGHEQFF.

V gene TRBV10-3 combines with J gene TRBJ2-2; maybe TRBD1 (5 bases). The CDR3 covers 14 residues. Germline V gene lookup returns CDR1 ENHRY and CDR2 SYGVKD. Trimming removed 3 bases at V and 3 bases at J, with 8 bases between. CDR3 sequence reads: CAISEGAHTGELFF. The CDR3 DNA is TGTGCCATCAGTGAAGGGGCCCACACCGGGGAGCTGTTTTTT.

This clonotype came up a few times. The gene calls are TRBV29-1 and TRBJ2-7, with 11 bases that match TRBD1. The CDR3 covers 15 residues. V dropped 6 bases and J dropped 3; count of bases not matched to a gene: 10. Germline CDR1 SQVTM, CDR2 ANQGSEA. For the CDR3, the DNA is TGCAGCGTGAAGGTCCTGGACAGGGGGCTCTACGAGCAGTACTTC. Translation: CSVKVLDRGLYEQYF.

The sample holds many counts of this clonotype. The genes are TRBV28 and TRBJ1-1, with D hard to call. Germline loops: CDR1 MDHEN, CDR2 SYDVKM. Trimming cost V 3 bases and J 7 bases, with 12 bases left between them. This CDR3 is built from 13 residues. The CDR3 region is CASSFTVSVEAFF. In DNA, the CDR3 is TGTGCCAGCAGTTTTACAGTCTCCGTTGAAGCTTTCTTT.

There are many counts of this clonotype. V usage is TRBV28 and J usage is TRBJ2-7; D call uncertain. The CDR3 sequence is 12 residues long. V dropped 5 bases and J dropped 6 bases, with 11 bases sitting between them. Germline-derived CDR1 and CDR2 are MDHEN and SYDVKM. This chain's CDR3 is CASSRLFSEQYF. As DNA, the CDR3 is TGTGCCAGCAGTCGGCTGTTTTCCGAGCAGTACTTC.

This rearrangement joins TRBV9 to TRBJ2-2; maybe TRBD2 (6 bases). V was pared by 4 bases and J by 7 bases, with 20 bases between. This CDR3 has 16 residues. Looked up from germline, CDR1 is SGDLS and CDR2 is YYNGEE. CDR3: CASSRYGTSYGGELFF. CDR3 nucleotide sequence: TGTGCCAGCAGCAGATACGGGACTTCCTATGGCGGGGAGCTGTTTTTT. Looking up the rest from reference TRBV9 and TRBJ2-2 gives the full variable domain: DSGVTQTPKHLITATGQRVTLRCSPRSGDLSVYWYQQSLDQGLQFLIQYYNGEERAKGNILERFSAQQFPDLHSELNLSSLELGDSALYFCASSRYGTSYGGELFFGEGSRLTVL.

To note about this clonotype: This likely comes from a read error, as the CDR3 has no conserved phenylalanine or tryptophan at its end. The rearrangement uses TRBV28 and TRBJ2-5; D might be TRBD2 (5 bases). Looked up from germline, CDR1 is MDHEN and CDR2 is SYDVKM. V lost 4 bases and J lost 3, with 15 bases in between. The CDR3 runs 15 residues. DNA of the CDR3: TGTGCCAGCAGTTCCCGGGGTCCGACTAAAGAGACCCAGTACTCC. As protein: CASSSRGPTKETQYS.

The chain uses TRBV20-1 and TRBJ2-1; D is undetermined. There are 10 residues in the CDR3. The V end lost 3 bases, the J end lost 6 bases, and 3 bases lay between the germline ends. Germline V gene data show CDR1 as DFQATT and CDR2 as SNEGSKA (reference sequence). This chain's CDR3 is CSASPNEQFF. The CDR3 coding sequence is TGCAGTGCTAGCCCCAATGAGCAGTTCTTC.

This clonotype was picked up a small number of times. The V and J genes are TRBV20-1 and TRBJ2-3; tentative D call: TRBD1 (5 bases). V lost 0 bases to trimming and J lost 1 base, with 11 bases between them. There are 15 residues in the CDR3. In germline, CDR1 is DFQATT, CDR2 SNEGSKA (reference sequence). CDR3 amino acids: CSARDWTRGTDTQYF. The CDR3 nucleotides are TGCAGTGCTAGAGACTGGACACGGGGCACAGATACGCAGTATTTT.